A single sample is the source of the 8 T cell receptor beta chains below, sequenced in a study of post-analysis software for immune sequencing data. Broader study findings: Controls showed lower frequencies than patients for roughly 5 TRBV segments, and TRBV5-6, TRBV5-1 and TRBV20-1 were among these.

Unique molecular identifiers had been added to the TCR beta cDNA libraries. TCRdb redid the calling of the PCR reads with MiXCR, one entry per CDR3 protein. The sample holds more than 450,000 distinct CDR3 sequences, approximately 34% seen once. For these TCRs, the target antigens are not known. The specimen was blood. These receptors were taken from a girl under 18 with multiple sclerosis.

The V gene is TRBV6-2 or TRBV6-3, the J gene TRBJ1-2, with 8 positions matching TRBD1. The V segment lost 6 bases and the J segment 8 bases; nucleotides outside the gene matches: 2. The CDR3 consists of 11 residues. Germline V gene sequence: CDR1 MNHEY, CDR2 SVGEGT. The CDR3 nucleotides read TGTGCCAGCAGACGGACAGGGGGCTACACCTTC. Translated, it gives CASRRTGGYTF.

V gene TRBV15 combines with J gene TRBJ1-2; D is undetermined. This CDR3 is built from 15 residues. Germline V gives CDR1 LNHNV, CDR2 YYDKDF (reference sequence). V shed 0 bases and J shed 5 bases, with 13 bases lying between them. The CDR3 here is CATSRDRGFSYGYTF. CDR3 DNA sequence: TGTGCCACCAGCAGAGATCGTGGGTTTTCTTATGGCTACACCTTC.

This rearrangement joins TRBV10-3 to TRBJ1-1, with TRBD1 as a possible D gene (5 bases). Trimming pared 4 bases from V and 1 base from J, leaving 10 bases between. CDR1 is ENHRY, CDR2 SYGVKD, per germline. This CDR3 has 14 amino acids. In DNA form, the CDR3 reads TGTGCCATCAGTGGCGCAACAGGGAACACTGAAGCTTTCTTT. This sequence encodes CAISGATGNTEAFF.

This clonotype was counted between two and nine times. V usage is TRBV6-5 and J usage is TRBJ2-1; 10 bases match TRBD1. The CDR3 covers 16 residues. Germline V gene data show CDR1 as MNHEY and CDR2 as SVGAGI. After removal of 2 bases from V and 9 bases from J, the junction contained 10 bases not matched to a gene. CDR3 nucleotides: TGTGCCAGCAGTTACGCTTCCGGACAGGGGGGAGGTGAGCAGTTCTTC. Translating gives CASSYASGQGGGEQFF.

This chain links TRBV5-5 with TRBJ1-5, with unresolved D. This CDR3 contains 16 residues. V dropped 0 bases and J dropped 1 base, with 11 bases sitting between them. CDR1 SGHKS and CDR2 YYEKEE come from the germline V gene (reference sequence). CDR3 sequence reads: CASSLVEDLSNQPQHF. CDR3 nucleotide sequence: TGTGCCAGCAGCTTGGTGGAGGATCTCAGCAATCAGCCCCAGCATTTT.

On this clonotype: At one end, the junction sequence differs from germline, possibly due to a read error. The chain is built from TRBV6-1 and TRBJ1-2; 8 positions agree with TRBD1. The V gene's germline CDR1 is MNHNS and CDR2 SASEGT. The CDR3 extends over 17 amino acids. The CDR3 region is CASREGQGPKFLYGYTF. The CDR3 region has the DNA TGTGCCAGCAGAGAAGGACAGGGCCCAAAGTTTTTATATGGCTACACCTTC.

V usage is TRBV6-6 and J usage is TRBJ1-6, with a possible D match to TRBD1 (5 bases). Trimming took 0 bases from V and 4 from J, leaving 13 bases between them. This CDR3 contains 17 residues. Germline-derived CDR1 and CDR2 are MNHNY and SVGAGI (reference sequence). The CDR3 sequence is CASSYSKNQGYNSPLHF. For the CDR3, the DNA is TGTGCCAGCAGTTACTCGAAGAATCAGGGTTATAATTCACCCCTCCACTTT.

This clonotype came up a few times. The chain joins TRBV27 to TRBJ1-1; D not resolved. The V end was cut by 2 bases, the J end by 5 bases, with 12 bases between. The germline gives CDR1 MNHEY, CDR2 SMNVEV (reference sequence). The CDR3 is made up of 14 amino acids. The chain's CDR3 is CASSLNFGLTEAFF. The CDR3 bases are TGTGCCAGCAGTTTAAATTTTGGGTTGACTGAAGCTTTCTTT.